These 8 T cell receptor beta chains share one sample of origin, sequenced in a study of blood T cell repertoires in COVID-19 (dated by TCRdb to 2020 to 2022). Library preparation used the immunoSEQ multiplex PCR assay. Sourced from immuneACCESS, this table was stored by TCRdb with only in-frame sequences that have V and J called. A share of the clones is absent; for the studies checked, an unresolved V gene accounts for under half, and the remainder has no known explanation. The sample records over 250,000 clones, around four fifths of which are singletons. The top ten constitute under 5% of the sample. Material: PBMCs or T cells enriched from blood (not recorded which). Receptors originate from a young man with acute COVID-19.

The chain uses TRBV30 and TRBJ2-6; TRBD2 is a possible D gene (5 bases). V was trimmed by 5 bases and J by 0 bases, leaving 11 bases between them. Germline CDR1 reads GTSNPN; CDR2 reads SVGIG (reference sequence). The CDR3 is made up of 15 amino acids. CDR3 in DNA: TGTGCCTGGCTCTCGGGGAACTCTGGGGCCAACGTCCTGACTTTC. Protein: CAWLSGNSGANVLTF.

This clone came up a few times. The chain links TRBV18 to TRBJ1-1; D gene uncertain. Trimming shortened V by 8 bases and J by 5 bases, and 15 bases separated the two germline ends. Germline V gene sequence: CDR1 KGHSH, CDR2 LQKENI. The CDR3 runs 13 residues. CDR3 DNA: TGTGCCAGCACTTACCAGGCTCCGACTGAAGCTTTCTTT. Translated, it gives CASTYQAPTEAFF.

The CDR3 loop reads CASTHGGTGNEKLFF. CDR3 in DNA: TGTGCCAGCACCCACGGGGGGACAGGGAATGAAAAACTGTTTTTT. The rearrangement links TRBV6-5 to TRBJ1-4, with 9 bases fitting TRBD1. This CDR3 contains 15 residues. Germline V gene data show CDR1 as MNHEY and CDR2 as SVGAGI. The ends lost 7 bases at V and 5 bases at J; junction bases unmatched: 8.

The chain carries TRBV18 and TRBJ1-4; no clear D gene. The germline V gene encodes CDR1 KGHSH and CDR2 LQKENI. V shed 2 bases and J shed 8 bases, with 15 bases lying between them. The CDR3 is 15 residues long. The CDR3 here is CASSPSTAGGEKLFF. In DNA, the CDR3 is TGTGCCAGCTCACCATCAACGGCGGGTGGGGAAAAACTGTTTTTT.

The genes are TRBV5-4 and TRBJ2-5; TRBD2 matches 10 bases. The CDR3 spans 15 residues. J lost 5 bases, V lost 4 bases, and 8 bases had no gene match. In germline, CDR1 is SGHNT, CDR2 YYREEE (reference sequence). This CDR3 reads CASSEYSGGRETQYF. The CDR3 nucleotides read TGTGCCAGCAGCGAATATAGCGGGGGGAGGGAGACCCAGTACTTC.

The chain employs TRBV6-1 and TRBJ2-3; 8 bases are a match to TRBD2. Germline V gives CDR1 MNHNS, CDR2 SASEGT. The V and J ends lost 2 bases and 1 base, in that order; junction bases with no gene match: 2. This CDR3 spans 15 amino acids. The CDR3 loop is CASSEIGGGTDTQYF. CDR3 DNA: TGTGCCAGCAGTGAAATCGGGGGGGGCACAGATACGCAGTATTTT.

V is TRBV20-1 and J is TRBJ1-5; TRBD1 is a possible D gene (6 bases). Trimming shortened V by 2 bases and J by 10 bases, and 9 bases separated the two germline ends. The germline CDR1 and CDR2 sequences are DFQATT and SNEGSKA (reference sequence). The CDR3 runs to 11 residues. As DNA, the CDR3 is TGCAGTGCTAGAATGGGGACACCCCAGCATTTT. Its translation: CSARMGTPQHF.

The chain carries TRBV19 and TRBJ1-2; D is uncertain. Trimming left V 1 base short and J 6 bases short, with 9 bases between. Germline CDR1 is LNHDA and CDR2 is SQIVND (reference sequence). This CDR3 region has 13 residues. The CDR3 nucleotides read TGTGCCAGTAGTATAGGGTACGGAGATGGCTACACCTTC. Protein sequence: CASSIGYGDGYTF.